This passage covers 30 T cell receptor beta chains from one sample sequenced in a study of blood T cells in healthy people across ages. PCR was performed a second time for about 7 to 11 cycles using a sample-barcoded 5' primer and a J-beta primer mix. Each CDR3 protein gets one entry after TCRdb re-called the 5' RACE reads with MiXCR. The table lists about 570,000 distinct CDR3 sequences, 25% to 30% of them singletons. The specimen sequenced was blood. These receptors were obtained from a woman between 65 and 79 years old in good health.

The rearrangement joins TRBV6-5 to TRBJ2-4, with TRBD2 identical over 7 bases. V dropped 7 bases and J dropped 9; count of bases not matched to a gene: 15. The CDR3 has 15 residues. Per germline, CDR1 MNHEY and CDR2 SVGAGI. The CDR3 DNA sequence: TGTGCCAGCAACGACCTGGGGGGGTCGAATATCATTCAGTACTTC. Residues: CASNDLGGSNIIQYF.

J is TRBJ2-3 and V is TRBV4-3; the D is unclear. This CDR3 has 14 amino acids. The germline V gene encodes CDR1 LGHNA and CDR2 YSLEER. The germline V and J ends were trimmed by 0 bases and 2 bases, with 6 bases remaining between them. The CDR3 DNA reads as TGCGCCAGCAGCCAAGATATACTCACAGATACGCAGTATTTT. This codes for CASSQDILTDTQYF.

This clonotype was detected only a few times. The rearrangement uses TRBV4-2 and TRBJ2-1, with D possibly matching TRBD1 (5 bases). From germline, CDR1 is LGHNA and CDR2 YNFKEQ. With 5 bases removed from V and 2 bases from J, the gap between germline ends came to 10 bases. CDR3 size: 14 residues. Here the CDR3 reads CASSLGPPYNEQFF. CDR3 sequence (DNA): TGTGCCAGCAGCTTGGGGCCGCCCTACAATGAGCAGTTCTTC.

CDR3 region: CASSLEGGPYGYTF. CDR3 DNA: TGCGCCAGCAGCTTGGAAGGGGGCCCCTATGGCTACACCTTC. The gene calls are TRBV5-1 and TRBJ1-2; TRBD1 matches at 7 bases. Germline loops: CDR1 SGHRS, CDR2 YFSETQ. Trimming cost V 0 bases and J 4 bases; bases outside gene matches: 3. The CDR3 covers 14 residues.

This clonotype turned up a few times. This sequence joins TRBV3-1 and TRBJ1-2; D uncertain. The CDR3 consists of 12 residues. In germline, CDR1 is LGHDT, CDR2 YNNKEL (reference sequence). Trimming removed 1 base from V and 8 bases from J, with 8 bases in between. The DNA of the CDR3 is TGTGCCAGCAGCCAAGCCTCAGTCGGCTACACCTTC. Amino acid sequence: CASSQASVGYTF.

This clonotype was counted only a few times. The chain uses TRBV7-9 and TRBJ1-2; D possibly corresponds to TRBD1 (5 bases). CDR1 and CDR2 (germline): SEHNR, FQNEAQ (reference sequence). V dropped 1 base and J dropped 4 bases, with 10 bases sitting between them. The CDR3 covers 14 residues. The CDR3 nucleotides are TGTGCCAGCAGCTTAGTTTCAGGGCCCTATGGCTACACCTTC. This sequence encodes CASSLVSGPYGYTF.

The chain couples TRBV7-2 to TRBJ1-6, with D uncertain. V was cut by 1 base and J by 9 bases, with 10 bases left in between. This CDR3 has 14 amino acids. Germline values: CDR1 SGHTA, CDR2 FQGNSA. CDR3 amino acids: CASSLVVVRSPLHF. DNA of the CDR3: TGTGCCAGCAGCTTAGTGGTTGTGCGTTCACCCCTCCACTTT. Looking up the rest from reference TRBV7-2 and TRBJ1-6 gives the full variable domain: GAGVSQSPSNKVTEKGKDVELRCDPISGHTALYWYRQSLGQGLEFLIYFQGNSAPDKSGLPSDRFSAERTGGSVSTLTIQRTQQEDSAVYLCASSLVVVRSPLHFGNGTRLTVT.

In this sample, this clonotype turned up a few times. V gene TRBV5-1 combines with J gene TRBJ2-5; 7 bases map to TRBD1. The CDR3 runs to 18 residues. CDR1 and CDR2 (germline): SGHRS, YFSETQ. Germline trimming cut 2 bases from V and 4 bases from J; bases unmatched to any gene: 17. The CDR3 here is CASSLRVISTGISETQYF. CDR3 coding DNA: TGCGCCAGCAGCTTAAGGGTGATCTCGACAGGGATCTCAGAGACCCAGTACTTC.

This clonotype was counted ten times or more. The J gene is TRBJ2-7, the V gene TRBV5-6; possibly TRBD1 for D (6 bases). CDR1 and CDR2 from the germline V gene are SGHDT and YYEEEE. The V gene lost 3 bases and the J gene lost 4 bases, with 8 bases spanning the gap. The CDR3 runs to 12 residues. CDR3 amino acids: CASSSTGYEQYF. The CDR3 DNA is TGTGCCAGCAGCTCAACAGGGTACGAGCAGTACTTC.

The J gene is TRBJ2-5, the V gene TRBV7-9, with 7 positions matching TRBD2. The CDR3 length is 14 residues. The V and J ends lost 5 bases and 2 bases, in that order; junction bases with no gene match: 5. Germline CDR1 and CDR2: SEHNR and FQNEAQ (reference sequence). The CDR3 DNA reads TGTGCCAGCAGCCGGACTAGGGATCAAGAGACCCAGTACTTC. Translated: CASSRTRDQETQYF. Full variable domain (rest looked up from reference TRBV7-9 and TRBJ2-5): DTGVSQNPRHKITKRGQNVTFRCDPISEHNRLYWYRQTLGQGPEFLTYFQNEAQLEKSRLLSDRFSAERPKGSFSTLEIQRTEQGDSAMYLCASSRTRDQETQYFGPGTRLLVL.

CDR3 residues: CASSLQGRSQETQYF. The CDR3 DNA follows: TGCGCCAGCAGCTTGCAGGGACGCTCCCAAGAGACCCAGTACTTC. This chain links TRBV5-1 with TRBJ2-5; either TRBD1 or TRBD2 may supply D (5 bases each). The V end was cut by 1 base, the J end by 1 base, with 11 bases between. The CDR3 totals 15 residues. Germline assignment: CDR1 SGHRS and CDR2 YFSETQ.

V gene TRBV4-3 combines with J gene TRBJ2-5; D unresolved. CDR1 is LGHNA, CDR2 YSLEER, per germline. This CDR3 comprises 14 residues. V dropped 2 bases and J dropped 5 bases, with 12 bases sitting between them. The CDR3 sequence: CASSQSRVLETQYF. CDR3 nucleotide sequence: TGCGCCAGCAGCCAATCTAGGGTGCTGGAGACCCAGTACTTC.

The sample holds a few counts of this clonotype. The rearrangement joins TRBV9 to TRBJ2-2; a possible D gene is TRBD2 (6 bases). Germline V gene data show CDR1 as SGDLS and CDR2 as YYNGEE. This CDR3 is 15 amino acids long. V was cut by 4 bases and J by 1 base, with 11 bases left in between. CDR3 protein: CASSRGGENTGELFF. The DNA for the CDR3 is TGTGCCAGCAGCAGGGGCGGGGAGAACACCGGGGAGCTGTTTTTT.

The V and J genes are TRBV29-1 and TRBJ2-1; D possibly corresponds to TRBD2 (5 bases). With 3 bases removed from V and 0 bases from J, the gap between germline ends came to 12 bases. Germline values: CDR1 SQVTM, CDR2 ANQGSEA. This CDR3 has 15 amino acids. CDR3 sequence (DNA): TGCAGCGTTGATGCGGACTCGAACTCCTACAATGAGCAGTTCTTC. Amino acid sequence: CSVDADSNSYNEQFF.

This clonotype was seen a handful of times. J is TRBJ2-5 and V is TRBV29-1, with D perhaps matching TRBD2 (6 bases). The CDR3 totals 13 residues. Looked up from germline, CDR1 is SQVTM and CDR2 is ANQGSEA. Trimming cost V 4 bases and J 5 bases, with 14 bases left between them. DNA of the CDR3: TGCAGCGTTGGAGGGCCGGGGAGGGAGACCCAGTACTTC. The encoded protein is CSVGGPGRETQYF.

The chain employs TRBV7-8 and TRBJ2-3, with 7 bases fitting TRBD2. The germline gives CDR1 SGHVS, CDR2 FQNEAQ. The V and J ends lost 1 base and 8 bases, in that order; junction bases with no gene match: 12. The CDR3 loop spans 16 amino acids. CDR3 nucleotides: TGTGCCAGCAGCTTAGTGTCTAGCGGCCACGGGGTTACGCAGTATTTT. Its translation is CASSLVSSGHGVTQYF.

The chain couples TRBV5-1 to TRBJ2-5; 12 bases align to TRBD2. Trimming at V came to 0 bases and at J to 2 bases, leaving 8 bases not matched to a gene. Germline CDR1 is SGHRS and CDR2 is YFSETQ. The CDR3 totals 18 residues. CDR3 sequence: CASSLVASGGVQQETQYF. Here the CDR3 DNA reads TGCGCCAGCAGCTTGGTGGCTAGCGGGGGGGTCCAACAAGAGACCCAGTACTTC.

This chain links TRBV2 with TRBJ2-3; tentatively, D is TRBD2 (6 bases). With 6 bases removed from V and 2 bases from J, the gap between germline ends came to 18 bases. This CDR3 has 16 amino acids. CDR1 and CDR2 (germline): SNHLY, FYNNEI. The CDR3 is CASSLQRGYNTDTQYF. The CDR3, as DNA: TGTGCCAGCAGCTTACAACGGGGGTACAACACAGATACGCAGTATTTT.

The chain has TRBV2 and TRBJ2-2; the match to TRBD2 covers 7 bases. V dropped 6 bases and J dropped 5; count of bases not matched to a gene: 9. The CDR3 is made up of 15 amino acids. Germline assignment: CDR1 SNHLY and CDR2 FYNNEI. CDR3 amino acids: CASRPERGRTGELFF. The CDR3 region has the DNA TGTGCCAGCAGGCCCGAGCGGGGTCGGACCGGGGAGCTGTTTTTT.

This rearrangement joins TRBV6-1 to TRBJ1-1; D remains unclear. The V end lost 2 bases, the J end lost 2 bases, and 9 bases lay between the germline ends. Germline V gene data show CDR1 as MNHNS and CDR2 as SASEGT. The CDR3 covers 14 residues. In DNA form, the CDR3 reads TGTGCCAGCAGTGAATTCGGAGATAACACTGAAGCTTTCTTT. Translation gives CASSEFGDNTEAFF.

The chain combines TRBV5-5 with TRBJ2-5; TRBD2 matches 11 bases. The DNA end is more similar to TRBJ2-7, so the J call may be wrong. The CDR3 sequence is 16 residues long. Per germline, CDR1 SGHKS and CDR2 YYEKEE (reference sequence). CDR3 in amino acids: CASSLVGTSGGYEQYF. The CDR3 DNA reads TGTGCCAGCAGCTTGGTTGGAACTAGCGGGGGCTACGAGCAGTACTTC.

This clonotype was found a few times. The genes are TRBV18 and TRBJ2-1; 8 nucleotides agree with TRBD2. The assigned J gene may be wrong: the sequence end matches TRBJ2-5 better. Germline V gene lookup returns CDR1 KGHSH and CDR2 LQKENI. The length of the CDR3 is 15 residues. CDR3 region: CASSGQRGPQETQYF. The CDR3 DNA sequence: TGTGCCAGCTCCGGCCAGCGGGGGCCCCAAGAGACCCAGTACTTC.

This clonotype occurred a few times. The V and J genes are TRBV4-3 and TRBJ2-5, with D perhaps matching TRBD1 (6 bases). V shed 0 bases and J shed 5 bases, with 19 bases lying between them. Germline-derived CDR1 and CDR2 are LGHNA and YSLEER. The CDR3 has 17 residues. The CDR3 region has the DNA TGCGCCAGCAGCCAAGAACCGTCCAGGGGCCGTCCGGAGACCCAGTACTTC. Protein: CASSQEPSRGRPETQYF.

This clonotype was seen only a few times. V gene TRBV3-1 combines with J gene TRBJ2-5; D is unresolved. The DNA end favors TRBJ2-7, so the J call may be wrong. Germline V gene data show CDR1 as LGHDT and CDR2 as YNNKEL (reference sequence). CDR3 size: 14 residues. This CDR3 is CASSDTRVPYEQYF. The CDR3 nucleotides read TGTGCCAGCAGCGATACACGGGTCCCCTACGAGCAGTACTTC.

The V call is TRBV7-2, the J call TRBJ2-7; TRBD1 or TRBD2 may be the D gene (5 bases each). CDR3 length: 14 residues. V was pared by 7 bases and J by 3 bases, with 16 bases between. Germline CDR1 SGHTA, CDR2 FQGNSA. CDR3 coding DNA: TGTGCCAGCACCTTCCCGGGACCCAACTACGAGCAGTACTTC. Amino acids: CASTFPGPNYEQYF.

This chain links TRBV12-3 or TRBV12-4 with TRBJ2-5; D is ambiguous. V lost 2 bases and J 3 bases, leaving 10 bases between the germline ends. The CDR3 has 14 residues. This chain's CDR3 is CASSLMTPEETQYF. DNA of the CDR3: TGTGCCAGCAGTTTAATGACACCAGAAGAGACCCAGTACTTC.

This rearrangement joins TRBV5-1 to TRBJ2-3; 7 positions agree with TRBD1. J was trimmed by 2 bases and V by 9 bases; bases with no gene match: 6. The CDR3 consists of 13 residues. Germline-derived CDR1 and CDR2 are SGHRS and YFSETQ. This CDR3 reads CANKDRNTDTQYF. In nucleotides, the CDR3 is TGCGCCAACAAGGACAGGAACACAGATACGCAGTATTTT. The whole variable domain, filled in from reference TRBV5-1 and TRBJ2-3, reads KAGVTQTPRYLIKTRGQQVTLSCSPISGHRSVSWYQQTPGQGLQFLFEYFSETQRNKGNFPGRFSGRQFSNSRSEMNVSTLELGDSALYLCANKDRNTDTQYFGPGTRLTVL.

CDR3 coding DNA: TGTGCCAGCAGGTTCCAGGGCTCGGGGATTCAGTACTTC. Protein: CASRFQGSGIQYF. V is TRBV6-5 and J is TRBJ2-4, with D possibly called TRBD1 or TRBD2 (5 bases each). The germline V gene encodes CDR1 MNHEY and CDR2 SVGAGI. This CDR3 is 13 amino acids long. The ends were cut back, 6 bases at V and 10 bases at J, with 16 bases in the middle.

This chain links TRBV4-3 with TRBJ2-5, with TRBD1 matching over 9 bases. Losses at the gene ends were 1 base for V and 11 bases for J; bases not matched to a gene: 8. CDR3 length equals 14 residues. Germline V lookup: CDR1 LGHNA, CDR2 YSLEER. The CDR3 sequence is CASSQGDRVEKQYF. In DNA form, the CDR3 reads TGCGCCAGCAGCCAAGGGGACAGGGTTGAGAAGCAGTACTTC.

The V gene is TRBV7-9, the J gene TRBJ2-1; no firm D call. Germline V gene data show CDR1 as SEHNR and CDR2 as FQNEAQ (reference sequence). The CDR3 runs to 15 residues. Trimming removed 5 bases from V and 7 bases from J, with 18 bases in between. CDR3 DNA sequence: TGTGCCAGCAGCCCCACCGGAAGGGTAGCAAATGAGCAGTTCTTC. Residues: CASSPTGRVANEQFF.